The 9 T cell receptor beta chains below come from one sample, sequenced in a study of blood T cell repertoires in COVID-19. TCRdb keeps only in-frame clones here, not all; method: immunoSEQ multiplex PCR. The table shows tens of thousands of clones, with about 80% occurring only once. Material: peripheral blood. The source is a human donor in a cohort sampled during active COVID-19.

The chain joins TRBV7-2 to TRBJ2-6; perhaps TRBD1 as D (6 bases). The CDR3 is made up of 15 amino acids. V lost 4 bases, J lost 1 base, and 8 bases lay in between. The germline gives CDR1 SGHTA, CDR2 FQGNSA. The CDR3 DNA reads TGTGCCAGCAGCTCAACAGGGTCTGGGGCCAACGTCCTGACTTTC. It is translated as CASSSTGSGANVLTF.

The rearrangement uses TRBV7-6 and TRBJ2-5, with a weak D call TRBD2 (5 bases). The CDR3 extends over 15 amino acids. V shed 4 bases and J shed 2 bases, with 14 bases lying between them. CDR1 and CDR2 (germline): SGHVS, FNYEAQ. The CDR3 loop is CASSSSAGGQETQYF. CDR3 nucleotide sequence: TGTGCCAGCAGCTCCTCGGCGGGCGGACAAGAGACCCAGTACTTC. The whole variable domain, filled in from reference TRBV7-6 and TRBJ2-5, reads GAGVSQSPRYKVTKRGQDVALRCDPISGHVSLYWYRQALGQGPEFLTYFNYEAQQDKSGLPNDRFSAERPEGSISTLTIQRTEQRDSAMYRCASSSSAGGQETQYFGPGTRLLVL.

The V and J genes are TRBV2 and TRBJ2-7, with a tentative D call TRBD1 (6 bases). Looked up from germline, CDR1 is SNHLY and CDR2 is FYNNEI. The V and J ends lost 10 bases and 2 bases respectively, with 9 bases between them. There are 11 residues in the CDR3. The CDR3 loop reads CAIGDTYEQYF. CDR3 in DNA: TGTGCCATCGGGGACACCTACGAGCAGTACTTC.

This sequence joins TRBV3-1 (or the pseudogene TRBV3-2) and TRBJ2-2; TRBD2 might be the D (5 bases). The CDR3 has 16 amino acids. Trimming shortened V by 4 bases and J by 6 bases, and 18 bases separated the two germline ends. Germline V gives CDR1 LGHDT, CDR2 YNNKEL (reference sequence). The CDR3 here is CASSPLRTLHPGELFF. The CDR3 DNA follows: TGTGCCAGCAGCCCACTAAGGACTCTCCACCCCGGGGAGCTGTTTTTT.

This clone has more than one count but fewer than ten. This chain connects TRBV11-2 to TRBJ1-6, with 8 positions matching TRBD1. CDR3 length: 13 residues. V lost 7 bases and J lost 7; bases outside the gene matches: 3. The germline V gene encodes CDR1 SGHAT and CDR2 FQNNGV. CDR3 coding DNA: TGTGCCAGCAACGGGGACAGGAATTCACCCCTCCACTTT. It translates to CASNGDRNSPLHF.

This clone was seen a few times. This chain links TRBV21-1 with TRBJ2-6; the table's TRBD1 call for D was not verified on the DNA. TRBV21-1 is deemed a pseudogene. This CDR3 comprises 20 residues. CDR3 in DNA: TGTGCCAGCAGCAAAGAGACCCTAGGGGGAGTGTTCTCTGGGGCCAACGTCCTGACTTTC. This sequence encodes CASSKETLGGVFSGANVLTF.

The rearrangement links TRBV7-9 to TRBJ1-1, with D unresolved. Trimming cost V 3 bases and J 1 base, with 9 bases left between them. This CDR3 region has 14 residues. Germline loops: CDR1 SEHNR, CDR2 FQNEAQ (reference sequence). The CDR3, as DNA: TGTGCCAGCAGCTTGTCCAGGCCGAACACTGAAGCTTTCTTT. It encodes CASSLSRPNTEAFF.

This clone was counted once. V usage is TRBV6-6 and J usage is TRBJ1-1; TRBD1 matches at 7 bases. Germline assignment: CDR1 MNHNY and CDR2 SVGAGI (reference sequence). The CDR3 runs 14 residues. V shed 2 bases and J 2 bases; nucleotides not matched to a gene: 2. CDR3 in amino acids: CASSYGDRNTEAFF. The CDR3, as DNA: TGTGCCAGCAGTTACGGGGACAGAAACACTGAAGCTTTCTTT.

For the CDR3, the DNA is TGTGCCAGCAGTTTTAGACAGAATCAGCCCCAGCATTTT. Amino acid sequence: CASSFRQNQPQHF. The J gene is TRBJ1-5, the V gene TRBV28; the D gene is possibly TRBD1 (5 bases). There are 13 residues in the CDR3. The V and J ends lost 3 bases and 4 bases respectively, with 7 bases between them. Germline V lookup: CDR1 MDHEN, CDR2 SYDVKM.